This is a list of T cell receptor beta chains from one sample in a study of T cells in Graves' hyperthyroidism and ophthalmopathy. TCRdb re-called the multiplex PCR reads through MiXCR, storing one row per CDR3 protein. Here the sample spans roughly 500,000 distinct CDR3 sequences, more than 45% being singletons. The specimen sequenced was peripheral blood or thyroid tissue (not recorded which). The receptors stem from an adult woman with Graves' disease, either hyperthyroidism or ophthalmopathy (not recorded which). The conserved cysteine and the conserved F or W are not part of the CDR3 here.

ASSSTGVLPQH	TRBV7-9	TRBJ1-5
ASSFGDYFGNTIY	TRBV12-3/TRBV12-4	TRBJ1-3
ASADKEQPQH	TRBV19	TRBJ1-5
ASSLKGGETQY	TRBV5-1	TRBJ2-5
ASSPGVDYEQY	TRBV11-2	TRBJ2-7
ASGQDRTGELF	TRBV7-8	TRBJ2-2
ATSDTTGGDQPQH	TRBV24-1	TRBJ1-5
ASSQLPVAQH	TRBV4-1	TRBJ1-5
ASSQRREGNEKLF	TRBV5-1	TRBJ1-4
AISGRGLAEETQY	TRBV10-3	TRBJ2-5
AISSGQGRGQPQH	TRBV10-3	TRBJ1-5